This T cell receptor beta chain emerged from a study of human CD8 memory T cell subsets. Overall study results and limits: There were indications from Chao1 estimates that stem-like memory T cells were more diverse than precursor exhausted T cells.

TCR beta was sequenced from UMI-tagged 5' RACE libraries. In the authors' workflow: Clonotype counts of functional CDR3 beta ranged from roughly 2,700 to 20,000 in each TCR beta library. TCRdb reprocessed the 5' RACE reads, with one entry per CDR3 protein and no DNA. The V and J calls and clone size are TCRdb's, not the authors'. The sample has approximately 7,500 distinct CDR3 sequences; the top ten hold roughly 20%. CDR1 and CDR2 (germline): SGHVS, FQNEAQ. This CDR3 is built from 15 residues. Comments on this clonotype: The antigen is undetermined.

Sample: CD8+ T cells from PBMCs. The origin of this receptor is a human donor in good health. The chain uses TRBV7-8 and TRBJ2-4; TCRdb returns TRBD1, unconfirmable since there is no DNA. The CDR3 loop is CASSFLSTGSNIQYF.